The T cell receptor beta chain under discussion was sequenced for a study of cytomegalovirus exposure and HLA in healthy donors. Donors showed nominal health when sampled, although they likely had unrecorded immune exposures. There are 15 residues in the CDR3. Germline V gene sequence: CDR1 SGHRS, CDR2 YFSETQ. Trimming at V came to 3 bases and at J to 5 bases, leaving 9 bases not matched to a gene. Findings and caveats of the study: A few V segments could not be told apart, such as TRBV6-2 and TRBV6-3, and were left out. In a later analysis, a missense DCLRE1C variant was linked to TCR beta V- and J-gene trimming. Sequencing artifact likely explains a cluster of highly shared sequence variants.

This clone was observed a single time. Its specificity is not known. PCR primers comprised 60 Vbeta and 13 Jbeta primers. Assay: immunoSEQ multiplex PCR; the TCRdb copy retains only in-frame clones and omits some. This sample has more than 150,000 clones, with around 85% found just once. This sequence originates from a young man in good health and CMV-seropositive. Sequenced: PBMCs. This chain links TRBV5-1 with TRBJ2-7; 9 bases fit TRBD1. The CDR3, as DNA: TGCGCCAGCAGCTCCGCCGGGACAGGGCGCCACGAGCAGTACTTC. Translated: CASSSAGTGRHEQYF.